This T cell receptor beta chain was profiled in a study of blood T cells in healthy people across ages. Total RNA, at least 6 micrograms per sample, was extracted from PBMCs. In its sample, this clonotype was seen a few times. A second PCR of 7 to 11 cycles used a sample-barcoded 5' primer and a J-beta primer mix. TCRdb recomputed calls from the 5' RACE reads with MiXCR, one row per CDR3 protein. The repertoire consists of about 1.4 million distinct CDR3 sequences, with approximately 59% occurring once and the leading ten covering 5% to 7%. This clonotype was obtained from a man between 18 and 35 years old in good health. The sample comprised blood.

The CDR3 DNA sequence: TGTGCCAGCAGCGTAGGTGCTAGCGGGAGTGAGCAGTTCTTC. It yields the protein CASSVGASGSEQFF. J is TRBJ2-1 and V is TRBV9; 10 bases match TRBD2. Germline CDR1 is SGDLS and CDR2 is YYNGEE. The CDR3 has 14 residues. V shed 0 bases, J shed 9 bases, and the junction held 3 bases outside the gene matches.